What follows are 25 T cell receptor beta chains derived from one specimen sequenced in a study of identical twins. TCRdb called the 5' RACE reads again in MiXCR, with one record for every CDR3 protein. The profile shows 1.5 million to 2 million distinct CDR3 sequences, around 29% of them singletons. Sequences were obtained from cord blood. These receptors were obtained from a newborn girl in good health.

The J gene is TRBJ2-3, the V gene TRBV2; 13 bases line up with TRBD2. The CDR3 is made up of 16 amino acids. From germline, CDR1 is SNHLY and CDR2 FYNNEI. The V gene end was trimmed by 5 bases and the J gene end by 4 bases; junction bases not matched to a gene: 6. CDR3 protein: CASSTTSGGAPDTQYF. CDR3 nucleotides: TGTGCCAGCAGTACAACTAGCGGGGGGGCCCCAGATACGCAGTATTTT.

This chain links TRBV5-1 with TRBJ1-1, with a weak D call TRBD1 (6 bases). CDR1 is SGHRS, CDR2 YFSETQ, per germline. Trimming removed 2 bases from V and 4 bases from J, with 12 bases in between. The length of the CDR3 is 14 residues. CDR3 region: CASSLGTRGTEAFF. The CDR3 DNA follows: TGCGCCAGCAGCTTAGGGACACGCGGCACTGAAGCTTTCTTT. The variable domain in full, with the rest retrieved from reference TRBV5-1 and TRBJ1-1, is KAGVTQTPRYLIKTRGQQVTLSCSPISGHRSVSWYQQTPGQGLQFLFEYFSETQRNKGNFPGRFSGRQFSNSRSEMNVSTLELGDSALYLCASSLGTRGTEAFFGQGTRLTVV.

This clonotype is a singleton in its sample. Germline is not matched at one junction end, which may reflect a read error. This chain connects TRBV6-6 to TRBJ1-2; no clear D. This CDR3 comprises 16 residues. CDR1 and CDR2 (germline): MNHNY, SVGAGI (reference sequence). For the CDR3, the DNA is TGTGCCAGCAGTTACTCACGGGGAGCGGCTAACTATGACTACACCTTC. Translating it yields CASSYSRGAANYDYTF.

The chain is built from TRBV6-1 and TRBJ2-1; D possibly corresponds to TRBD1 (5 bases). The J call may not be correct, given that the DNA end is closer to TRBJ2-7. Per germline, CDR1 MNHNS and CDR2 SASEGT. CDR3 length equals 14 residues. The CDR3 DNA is TGTGCCAGCTACGGCGTAAGGGGTTACAATGAGCAGTACTTC. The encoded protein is CASYGVRGYNEQYF.

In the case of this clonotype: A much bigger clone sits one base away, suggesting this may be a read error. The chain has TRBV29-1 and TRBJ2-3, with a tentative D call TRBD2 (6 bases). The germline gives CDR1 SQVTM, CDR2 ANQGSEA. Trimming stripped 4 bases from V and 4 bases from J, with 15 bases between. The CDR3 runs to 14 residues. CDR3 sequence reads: CSVVKGLTPDTQYF. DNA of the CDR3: TGCAGCGTTGTTAAGGGACTCACGCCAGATACGCAGTATTTT.

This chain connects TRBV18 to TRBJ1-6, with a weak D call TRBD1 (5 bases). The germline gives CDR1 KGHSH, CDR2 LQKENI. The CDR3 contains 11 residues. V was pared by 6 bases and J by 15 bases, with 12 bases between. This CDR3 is CASSSGQGLHF. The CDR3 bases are TGTGCCAGCTCCTCGGGTCAGGGCCTCCACTTT.

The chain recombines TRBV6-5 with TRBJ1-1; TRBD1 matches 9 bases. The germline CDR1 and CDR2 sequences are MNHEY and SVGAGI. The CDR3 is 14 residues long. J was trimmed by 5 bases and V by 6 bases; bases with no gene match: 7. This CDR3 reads CASSRGQGTTEAFF. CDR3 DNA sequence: TGTGCCAGCAGCCGGGGACAGGGCACGACTGAAGCTTTCTTT.

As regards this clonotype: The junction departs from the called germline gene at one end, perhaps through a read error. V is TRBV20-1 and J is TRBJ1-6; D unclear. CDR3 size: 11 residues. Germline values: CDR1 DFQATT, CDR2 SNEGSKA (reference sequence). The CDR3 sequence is CSARLSAPPHF. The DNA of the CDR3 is TGCAGTGCTAGGTTGAGTGCACCCCCCCACTTT.

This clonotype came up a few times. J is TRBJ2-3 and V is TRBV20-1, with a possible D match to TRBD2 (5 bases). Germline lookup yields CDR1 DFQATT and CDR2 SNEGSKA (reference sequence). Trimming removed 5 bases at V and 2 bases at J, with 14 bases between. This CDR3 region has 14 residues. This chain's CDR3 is CSARRRRTTDTQYF. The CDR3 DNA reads TGCAGTGCTCGTAGGAGGCGGACCACAGATACGCAGTATTTT.

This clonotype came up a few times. The CDR3 here is CASSVYLSSYNEQFF. The CDR3 DNA is TGTGCCAGCAGTGTTTACTTGAGCTCCTACAATGAGCAGTTCTTC. The chain carries TRBV27 and TRBJ2-1; D is ambiguous. Trimming stripped 5 bases from V and 0 bases from J, with 11 bases between. There are 15 residues in the CDR3. Germline loops: CDR1 MNHEY, CDR2 SMNVEV (reference sequence).

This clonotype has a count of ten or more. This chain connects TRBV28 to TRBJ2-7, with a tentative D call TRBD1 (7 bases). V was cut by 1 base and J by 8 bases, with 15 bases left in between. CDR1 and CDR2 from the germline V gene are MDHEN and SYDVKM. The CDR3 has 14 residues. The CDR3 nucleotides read TGTGCCAGCAGTTTATCAGGGGGGTCTCTTAAGCAGTACTTC. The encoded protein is CASSLSGGSLKQYF.

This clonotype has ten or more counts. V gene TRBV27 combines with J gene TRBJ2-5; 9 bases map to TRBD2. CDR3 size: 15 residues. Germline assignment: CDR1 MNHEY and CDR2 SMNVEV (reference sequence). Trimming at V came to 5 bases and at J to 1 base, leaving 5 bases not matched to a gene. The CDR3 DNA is TGTGCCAGCAGTCCCCAGACTAGCGGCCAAGAGACCCAGTACTTC. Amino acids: CASSPQTSGQETQYF.

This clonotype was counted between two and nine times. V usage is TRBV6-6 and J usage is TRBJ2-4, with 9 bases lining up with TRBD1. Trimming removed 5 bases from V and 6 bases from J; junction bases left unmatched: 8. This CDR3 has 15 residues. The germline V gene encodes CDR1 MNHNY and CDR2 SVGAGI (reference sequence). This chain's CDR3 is CASSPGTGMGNIQYF. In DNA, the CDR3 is TGTGCCAGCAGTCCCGGGACAGGGATGGGAAACATTCAGTACTTC.

Here the CDR3 DNA reads TGTGCCAGCAGCCCGAGCACAGGGGGCCGGAACATTCAGTACTTC. Its translation is CASSPSTGGRNIQYF. This chain joins TRBV12-3 or TRBV12-4 and TRBJ2-4, with 9 bases fitting TRBD1. J lost 7 bases, V lost 6 bases, and 10 bases had no gene match. The CDR3 extends over 15 amino acids.

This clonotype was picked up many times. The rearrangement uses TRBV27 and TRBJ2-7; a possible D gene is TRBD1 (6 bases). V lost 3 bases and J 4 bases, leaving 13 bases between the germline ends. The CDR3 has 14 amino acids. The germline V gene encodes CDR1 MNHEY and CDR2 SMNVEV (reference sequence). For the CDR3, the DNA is TGTGCCAGCAGTTTCAGGGGTCCGATGTACGAGCAGTACTTC. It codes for CASSFRGPMYEQYF.

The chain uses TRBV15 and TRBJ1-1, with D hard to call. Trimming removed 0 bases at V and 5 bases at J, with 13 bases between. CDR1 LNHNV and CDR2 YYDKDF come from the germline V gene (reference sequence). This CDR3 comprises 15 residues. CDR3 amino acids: CATSRDQRTWTEAFF. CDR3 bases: TGTGCCACCAGCAGAGATCAGAGGACGTGGACTGAAGCTTTCTTT.

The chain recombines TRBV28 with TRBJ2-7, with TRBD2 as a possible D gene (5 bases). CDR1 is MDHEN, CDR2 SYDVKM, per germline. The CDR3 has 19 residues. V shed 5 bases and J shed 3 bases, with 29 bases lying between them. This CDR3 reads CASSPPISNKDFLLYEQYF. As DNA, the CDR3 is TGTGCCAGCAGTCCACCAATCAGTAATAAGGACTTTCTCCTCTACGAGCAGTACTTC.

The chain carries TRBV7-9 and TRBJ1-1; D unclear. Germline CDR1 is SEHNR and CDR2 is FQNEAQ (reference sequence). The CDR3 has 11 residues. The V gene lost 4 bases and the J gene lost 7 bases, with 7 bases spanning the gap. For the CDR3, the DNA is TGTGCCAGCAGCTCATCCTATGAAGCTTTCTTT. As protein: CASSSSYEAFF.

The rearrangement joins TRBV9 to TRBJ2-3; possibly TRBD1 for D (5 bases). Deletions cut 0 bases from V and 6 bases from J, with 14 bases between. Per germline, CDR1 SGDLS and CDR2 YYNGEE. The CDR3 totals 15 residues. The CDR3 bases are TGTGCCAGCAGCGTAGGATCCAGGGTGGGCGATACGCAGTATTTT. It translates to CASSVGSRVGDTQYF.

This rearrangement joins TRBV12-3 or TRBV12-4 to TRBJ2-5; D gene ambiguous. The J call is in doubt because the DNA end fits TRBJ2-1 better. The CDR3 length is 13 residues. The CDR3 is CASSWGPLETQFF. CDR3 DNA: TGTGCCAGCAGTTGGGGTCCTTTAGAGACCCAGTTCTTC.

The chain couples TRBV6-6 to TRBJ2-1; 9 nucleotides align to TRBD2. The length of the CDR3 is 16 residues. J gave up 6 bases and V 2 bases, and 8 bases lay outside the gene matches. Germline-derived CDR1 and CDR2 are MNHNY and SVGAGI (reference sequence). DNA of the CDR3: TGTGCCAGCAGTTACCCAATAGCGGGAGTTCGCAATGAGCAGTTCTTC. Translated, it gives CASSYPIAGVRNEQFF.

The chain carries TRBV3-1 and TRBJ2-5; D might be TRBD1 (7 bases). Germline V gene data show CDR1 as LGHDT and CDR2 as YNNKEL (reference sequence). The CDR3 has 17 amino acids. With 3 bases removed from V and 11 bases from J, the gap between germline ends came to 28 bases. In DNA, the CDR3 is TGTGCCAGCAGCCACACCAACAGGGGCTGGGGGGACAATGAGCAGTACTTC. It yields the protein CASSHTNRGWGDNEQYF.

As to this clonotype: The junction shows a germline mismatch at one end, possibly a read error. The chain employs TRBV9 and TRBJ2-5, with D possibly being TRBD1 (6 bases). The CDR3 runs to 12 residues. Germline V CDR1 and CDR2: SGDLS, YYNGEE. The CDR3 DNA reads TGTGCCAGCCGGGACAACCAAGAGACCCGGTACTTC. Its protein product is CASRDNQETRYF. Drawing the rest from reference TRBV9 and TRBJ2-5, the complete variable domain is DSGVTQTPKHLITATGQRVTLRCSPRSGDLSVYWYQQSLDQGLQFLIQYYNGEERAKGNILERFSAQQFPDLHSELNLSSLELGDSALYFCASRDNQETRYFGPGTRLLVL.

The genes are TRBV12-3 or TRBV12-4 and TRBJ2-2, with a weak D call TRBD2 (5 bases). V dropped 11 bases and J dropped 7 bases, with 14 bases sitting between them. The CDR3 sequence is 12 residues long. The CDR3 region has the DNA TGTGCCGGATCGAACGGAGGCGGGGAGCTGTTTTTT. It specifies CAGSNGGGELFF.

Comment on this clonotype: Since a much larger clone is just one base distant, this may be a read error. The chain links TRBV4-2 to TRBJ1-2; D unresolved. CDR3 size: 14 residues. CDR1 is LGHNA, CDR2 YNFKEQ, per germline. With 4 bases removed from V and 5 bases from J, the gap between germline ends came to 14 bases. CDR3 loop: CASSPGVEGYGYTF. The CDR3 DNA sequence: TGTGCCAGCAGCCCCGGGGTCGAAGGGTATGGCTACACCTTC.